Each of the 27 T cell receptor beta chains below was sequenced from the same sample in a study of cytotoxic CD8 clonotypes in ibrutinib-treated CLL. Here immunoSEQ multiplex PCR was the method, and the copy in TCRdb shows in-frame clones only, minus some. This table holds fewer than 200,000 clones, under 85% found once. The sequences come from PBMCs, collected after 24 months of ibrutinib treatment. The receptors here all came from a human donor with chronic lymphocytic leukemia.

CDR3 nucleotides: TGTGCCTGGGGCGAGTTGGACTTAATGAATTCACCCCTCCACTTT. It encodes CAWGELDLMNSPLHF. The chain joins TRBV30 to TRBJ1-6, with D unresolved. CDR1 and CDR2 from the germline V gene are GTSNPN and SVGIG (reference sequence). This CDR3 region has 15 residues. V was shortened by 5 bases and J by 7 bases, with 18 bases between the two germline ends.

The chain has TRBV7-2 and TRBJ2-1, with TRBD2 matching 7 bases. The CDR3 extends over 14 amino acids. Germline CDR1 reads SGHTA; CDR2 reads FQGNSA. Unmatched junction bases numbered 4, after V lost 2 bases and J lost 6 bases. CDR3 sequence: CASSLRASGNEQFF. The CDR3 DNA reads as TGTGCCAGCAGCTTAAGGGCTAGCGGCAATGAGCAGTTCTTC. Complete variable domain (other parts from reference TRBV7-2 and TRBJ2-1): GAGVSQSPSNKVTEKGKDVELRCDPISGHTALYWYRQSLGQGLEFLIYFQGNSAPDKSGLPSDRFSAERTGGSVSTLTIQRTQQEDSAVYLCASSLRASGNEQFFGPGTRLTVL.

In this sample, this clone turned up a few times. This chain joins TRBV27 and TRBJ2-3, with D possibly TRBD2 on 5 matching bases. This CDR3 region has 16 residues. V was clipped by 5 bases and J by 3 bases, with 18 bases between them. Germline CDR1 MNHEY, CDR2 SMNVEV (reference sequence). The CDR3 region is CASSIQRGPPTDTQYF. The DNA for the CDR3 is TGTGCCAGCAGTATACAGCGCGGGCCTCCGACAGATACGCAGTATTTT.

CDR3 residues: CASSPVSGRGADEQYF. In nucleotides, the CDR3 is TGTGCCAGCAGCCCAGTTAGCGGGAGGGGCGCGGACGAGCAGTACTTC. The chain links TRBV7-9 to TRBJ2-7, with TRBD2 matching over 11 bases. Germline CDR1 and CDR2: SEHNR and FQNEAQ (reference sequence). The CDR3 contains 16 residues. The ends lost 5 bases at V and 5 bases at J; junction bases unmatched: 11.

The V gene is TRBV7-2, the J gene TRBJ2-3, with 9 bases that match TRBD2. J gave up 4 bases and V 5 bases, and 19 bases lay outside the gene matches. CDR1 and CDR2 (germline): SGHTA, FQGNSA. The CDR3 is made up of 19 amino acids. The CDR3 region is CASSPFGIAGVRGPDTQYF. The CDR3 nucleotides are TGTGCCAGCAGCCCGTTCGGTATAGCGGGAGTCCGGGGGCCAGATACGCAGTATTTT.

By share of the sample, this clone is medium-sized. Within the sample, other DNA sequences also encode this same CDR3. This chain connects TRBV19 to TRBJ1-5, with no clear D. The V end lost 3 bases, the J end lost 4 bases, and 7 bases lay between the germline ends. The CDR3 is 13 residues long. Germline values: CDR1 LNHDA, CDR2 SQIVND (reference sequence). The CDR3 nucleotides read TGTGCCAGTAGTATCCGCTGGAATCAGCCCCAGCATTTT. Translating gives CASSIRWNQPQHF.

The chain has TRBV5-1 and TRBJ2-2; D uncertain. Trimming took off 1 base at V and 6 bases at J, with 13 bases between the two ends. Per germline, CDR1 SGHRS and CDR2 YFSETQ. There are 15 residues in the CDR3. The DNA for the CDR3 is TGCGCCAGCAGCTTGAAACTACGGTCTGCCGGGGAGCTGTTTTTT. Its translation: CASSLKLRSAGELFF.

This chain connects TRBV19 to TRBJ1-4; D is possibly TRBD1 (6 bases). The length of the CDR3 is 13 residues. Germline lookup yields CDR1 LNHDA and CDR2 SQIVND (reference sequence). V was pared by 9 bases and J by 7 bases, with 15 bases between. The CDR3, as DNA: TGTGCCAGCAACAGGGATCGTGGTGAAAAACTGTTTTTT. Protein sequence: CASNRDRGEKLFF.

This clone came up once. The chain has TRBV5-4 and TRBJ1-1; D is possibly TRBD1 (5 bases). The CDR3 is 14 amino acids. The V gene lost 4 bases and the J gene lost 7 bases, with 17 bases spanning the gap. Germline V lookup: CDR1 SGHNT, CDR2 YYREEE (reference sequence). The CDR3 loop is CASSTQDRPFEAFF. CDR3 DNA sequence: TGTGCCAGCAGCACCCAAGACAGACCCTTTGAAGCTTTCTTT.

The chain couples TRBV19 to TRBJ1-2; TRBD1 aligns across 7 bases. This CDR3 has 14 amino acids. CDR1 is LNHDA, CDR2 SQIVND, per germline (reference sequence). The junction had 5 bases not matched to a gene; V was cut back by 5 bases and J by 2 bases. CDR3 sequence: CASSPQTGNYGYTF. The CDR3 DNA follows: TGTGCCAGTAGTCCACAGACAGGGAACTATGGCTACACCTTC. Together with reference TRBV19 and TRBJ1-2, the CDR3 gives the full variable domain: DGGITQSPKYLFRKEGQNVTLSCEQNLNHDAMYWYRQDPGQGLRLIYYSQIVNDFQKGDIAEGYSVSREKKESFPLTVTSAQKNPTAFYLCASSPQTGNYGYTFGSGTRLTVV.

The V call is TRBV30, the J call TRBJ1-5; D not resolved. The CDR3 runs to 13 residues. Trimming took 0 bases from V and 4 from J, leaving 7 bases between them. Germline V lookup: CDR1 GTSNPN, CDR2 SVGIG (reference sequence). The CDR3 sequence: CAWSVQGNQPQHF. CDR3 in DNA: TGTGCCTGGAGTGTACAAGGGAATCAGCCCCAGCATTTT.

The chain uses TRBV7-3 and TRBJ1-2; D is unresolved. This CDR3 is built from 14 residues. V shed 2 bases and J shed 1 base, with 8 bases lying between them. The germline V gene encodes CDR1 SGHTA and CDR2 FQGTGA. The CDR3: CASSLSAVNYGYTF. The CDR3, as DNA: TGTGCCAGCAGCTTATCGGCAGTTAACTATGGCTACACCTTC. Together with reference TRBV7-3 and TRBJ1-2, the CDR3 gives the full variable domain: GAGVSQTPSNKVTEKGKYVELRCDPISGHTALYWYRQSLGQGPEFLIYFQGTGAADDSGLPNDRFFAVRPEGSVSTLKIQRTERGDSAVYLCASSLSAVNYGYTFGSGTRLTVV.

In this sample, this clone turned up once. The V and J genes are TRBV5-8 and TRBJ1-2; 10 nucleotides agree with TRBD1. Germline-derived CDR1 and CDR2 are SGHTS and YDEGEE. CDR3 length equals 15 residues. Unmatched junction bases numbered 4, after V lost 0 bases and J lost 5 bases. The CDR3 DNA reads TGTGCCAGCAGCTTGGAAGGGACAGGGGTTTATGGCTACACCTTC. Its protein product is CASSLEGTGVYGYTF.

J is TRBJ2-7 and V is TRBV23-1, with 9 bases lining up with TRBD1. TRBV23-1 is noted as an ORF with a role that remains uncertain. There are 16 residues in the CDR3. The V and J ends lost 2 bases and 0 bases, in that order; junction bases with no gene match: 5. In nucleotides, the CDR3 is TGCGCCAGCAGTCAACCGGACAGGGGACTCTCCTACGAGCAGTACTTC. Translation: CASSQPDRGLSYEQYF.

The chain recombines TRBV18 with TRBJ2-3; no clear D gene. The V end lost 1 base, the J end lost 0 bases, and 11 bases lay between the germline ends. Looked up from germline, CDR1 is KGHSH and CDR2 is LQKENI. The CDR3 covers 16 residues. CDR3 amino acids: CASSPQEAASTDTQYF. CDR3 nucleotide sequence: TGTGCCAGCTCACCACAAGAGGCCGCTAGCACAGATACGCAGTATTTT.

V usage is TRBV4-3 and J usage is TRBJ2-5, with TRBD2 matching over 10 bases. The J segment lost 5 bases and the V segment lost 4 bases, leaving 4 bases of the junction unmatched. Germline V lookup: CDR1 LGHNA, CDR2 YSLEER. The CDR3 is 14 amino acids. CDR3 sequence (DNA): TGCGCCAGCAGCCCTAGCGGGAGTCGCGAGACCCAGTACTTC. This codes for CASSPSGSRETQYF.

The CDR3, as DNA: TGTGCCAGCAGCCTCCCCGGGCAGGCGAACACTGAAGCTTTCTTT. Its protein is CASSLPGQANTEAFF. The chain employs TRBV7-8 and TRBJ1-1; D not resolved. The CDR3 is 15 residues long. The germline V gene has CDR1 SGHVS and CDR2 FQNEAQ. V gave up 5 bases and J gave up 1 base, with 14 bases separating them.

J is TRBJ2-3 and V is TRBV4-3, with 7 bases that match TRBD1. The CDR3 contains 15 residues. CDR1 and CDR2 (germline): LGHNA, YSLEER. The ends lost 4 bases at V and 4 bases at J; junction bases unmatched: 8. CDR3 sequence (DNA): TGCGCCAGCAGCCTACTTGACAGGGCCGCAGATACGCAGTATTTT. Protein: CASSLLDRAADTQYF.

The chain recombines TRBV4-3 with TRBJ1-1; 7 bases are a match to TRBD1. V was clipped by 5 bases and J by 5 bases; unmatched bases: 11. CDR1 and CDR2 (germline): LGHNA, YSLEER. The CDR3 sequence is 15 residues long. Written as DNA, the CDR3 is TGCGCCAGCAGCAAATTCCAGGGGGTTAGTACTGAAGCTTTCTTT. Translating it yields CASSKFQGVSTEAFF.

This CDR3 is CASSPNTGSVTYGYTF. The CDR3 bases are TGTGCCAGCTCACCTAATACAGGGTCAGTAACCTATGGCTACACCTTC. This sequence joins TRBV18 and TRBJ1-2, with TRBD1 as a possible D gene (6 bases). Trimming took 3 bases from V and 4 from J, leaving 18 bases between them. The germline V gene has CDR1 KGHSH and CDR2 LQKENI. CDR3 length: 16 amino acids.

The rearrangement uses TRBV29-1 and TRBJ2-5, with D possibly being TRBD1 (6 bases). Germline CDR1 reads SQVTM; CDR2 reads ANQGSEA. The CDR3 is 11 residues long. V was shortened by 8 bases and J by 7 bases, with 14 bases between the two germline ends. The CDR3 DNA follows: TGCAGCCTCCGACAGGAAGGGACCCAGTACTTC. It is translated as CSLRQEGTQYF.

The gene calls are TRBV11-2 and TRBJ1-2, with TRBD1 matching 7 bases. Trimming removed 4 bases from V and 4 bases from J; junction bases left unmatched: 6. Germline-derived CDR1 and CDR2 are SGHAT and FQNNGV. This CDR3 is built from 14 residues. The CDR3 protein is CASSSPTGLYGYTF. The CDR3 nucleotides are TGTGCCAGCAGCTCACCGACAGGGCTCTATGGCTACACCTTC.

Here the CDR3 reads CAGDTGTEAFF. CDR3 sequence (DNA): TGTGCCGGTGATACAGGGACTGAAGCTTTCTTT. The V and J genes are TRBV5-4 and TRBJ1-1; tentatively, D is TRBD1 (6 bases). Per germline, CDR1 SGHNT and CDR2 YYREEE (reference sequence). V lost 10 bases, J lost 5 bases, and 12 bases lay in between. CDR3 size: 11 residues.

The rearrangement joins TRBV18 to TRBJ1-6; D is undetermined. The CDR3 has 15 amino acids. Per germline, CDR1 KGHSH and CDR2 LQKENI. The V end was cut by 6 bases, the J end by 10 bases, with 19 bases between. The CDR3 spells CASSQDGLTRSPLHF. The CDR3 region has the DNA TGTGCCAGCTCCCAGGACGGATTAACGAGGTCACCCCTCCACTTT.

The chain couples TRBV5-1 to TRBJ2-5; D ambiguous. The CDR3 consists of 14 residues. The V and J ends lost 4 bases and 2 bases respectively, with 12 bases between them. Germline CDR1 reads SGHRS; CDR2 reads YFSETQ. The CDR3 region has the DNA TGCGCCAGCAGCAAAGCAGGTCCTCAAGAGACCCAGTACTTC. The encoded protein is CASSKAGPQETQYF.

The V call is TRBV5-5, the J call TRBJ1-1; D is unclear. The CDR3 covers 13 residues. Germline values: CDR1 SGHKS, CDR2 YYEKEE (reference sequence). V gave up 1 base and J gave up 0 bases, with 4 bases separating them. CDR3 sequence: CASSLPMNTEAFF. CDR3 nucleotide sequence: TGTGCCAGCAGCTTGCCCATGAACACTGAAGCTTTCTTT. Full variable domain (rest looked up from reference TRBV5-5 and TRBJ1-1): DAGVTQSPTHLIKTRGQQVTLRCSPISGHKSVSWYQQVLGQGPQFIFQYYEKEERGRGNFPDRFSARQFPNYSSELNVNALLLGDSALYLCASSLPMNTEAFFGQGTRLTVV.

CDR3 nucleotide sequence: TGTGCCTGGACGGGGCAGTACTATGGCTACACCTTC. Its protein is CAWTGQYYGYTF. This rearrangement joins TRBV30 to TRBJ1-2; maybe TRBD1 (5 bases). CDR1 and CDR2 from the germline V gene are GTSNPN and SVGIG (reference sequence). Trimming took 4 bases from V and 3 from J, leaving 9 bases between them. The CDR3 spans 12 residues.